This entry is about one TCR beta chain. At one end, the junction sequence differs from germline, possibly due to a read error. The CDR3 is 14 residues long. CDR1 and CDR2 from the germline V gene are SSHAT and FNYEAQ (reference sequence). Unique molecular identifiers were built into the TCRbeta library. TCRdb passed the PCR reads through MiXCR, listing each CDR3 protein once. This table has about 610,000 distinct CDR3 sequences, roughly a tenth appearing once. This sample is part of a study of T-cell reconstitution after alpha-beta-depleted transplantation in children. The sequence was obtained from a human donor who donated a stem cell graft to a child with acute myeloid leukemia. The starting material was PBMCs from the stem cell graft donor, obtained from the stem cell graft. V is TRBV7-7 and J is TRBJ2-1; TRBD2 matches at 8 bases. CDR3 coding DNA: TGTGCTAGCAGCCCTAGGGTAGCGGGGAATGAGCAGTTCTTC. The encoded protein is CASSPRVAGNEQFF.